This T cell receptor beta chain was retrieved from a study of control samples from healthy donors and cancer patients. For this clone: In the same sample, other DNA sequences code for this CDR3.

Trimming took 1 base from V and 2 from J, leaving 4 bases between them. The length of the CDR3 is 13 residues. TCRdb keeps only in-frame clones here, not all; method: immunoSEQ multiplex PCR. Of approximately 230,000 clones in the sample, over 75% were seen once. The chain carries TRBV12-3 or TRBV12-4 and TRBJ2-3; no reliable D call. Material: PBMCs. The sequence was obtained from a woman in her fifties or sixties with lung cancer. The chain's CDR3 is CASSLDYTDTQYF. The CDR3 bases are TGTGCCAGCAGTTTAGACTACACAGATACGCAGTATTTT.